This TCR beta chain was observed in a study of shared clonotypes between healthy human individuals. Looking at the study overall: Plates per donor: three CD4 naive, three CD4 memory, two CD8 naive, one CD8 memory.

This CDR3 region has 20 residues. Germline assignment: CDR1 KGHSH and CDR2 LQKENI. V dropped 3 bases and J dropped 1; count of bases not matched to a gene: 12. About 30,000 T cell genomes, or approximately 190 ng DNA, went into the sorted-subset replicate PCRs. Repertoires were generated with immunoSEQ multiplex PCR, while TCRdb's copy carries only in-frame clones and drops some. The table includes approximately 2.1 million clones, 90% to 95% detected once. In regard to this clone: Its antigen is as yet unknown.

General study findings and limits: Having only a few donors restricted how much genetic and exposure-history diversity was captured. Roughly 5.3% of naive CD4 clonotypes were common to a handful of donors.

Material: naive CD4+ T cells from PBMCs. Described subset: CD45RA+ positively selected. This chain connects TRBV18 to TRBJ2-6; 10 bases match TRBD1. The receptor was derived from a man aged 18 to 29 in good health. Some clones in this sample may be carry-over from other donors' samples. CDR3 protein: CASSPGARDRGRSGANVLTF. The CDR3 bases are TGTGCCAGCTCACCGGGGGCCCGGGACAGGGGTCGGTCTGGGGCCAACGTCCTGACTTTC.